This TCR beta chain was captured in a study of CD8 T cells in Susac syndrome. The CDR3 consists of 14 residues. Germline CDR1 and CDR2: SGHRS and YFSETQ. Losses at the gene ends were 4 bases for V and 7 bases for J; bases not matched to a gene: 7. It was with random hexamers that 0.5 to 1 ug RNA was reverse transcribed. TCRdb fed the immunoSEQ multiplex PCR reads into MiXCR, producing one record per CDR3 protein. The data show roughly 190,000 distinct CDR3 sequences, with approximately 96% seen just once and approximately 0.1% held by the top ten. The sequencing sample was made of CD4+ T cells from PBMCs. The TCR was taken from a human donor with Susac syndrome. The gene calls are TRBV5-1 and TRBJ2-3; 9 nucleotides agree with TRBD2. In nucleotides, the CDR3 is TGCGCCAGCAGCGAAAGCGGGGGGAGCCATACGCAGTATTTT. Translated, it gives CASSESGGSHTQYF.